One and the same sample provided the 21 T cell receptor beta chains below, sequenced in a study of neoadjuvant anti-PD-1 for oral cavity cancer. Assay: immunoSEQ multiplex PCR; the TCRdb copy retains only in-frame clones and omits some. The top ten clones hold 2.5% to 3.5% of a sample with 6,900 or so clones, 74% of them seen once. Sequencing was performed on PBMCs, taken before nivolumab (anti-PD-1) treatment. Source of these receptors: a person aged 40 to 85 with oral cavity squamous cell carcinoma.

The chain combines TRBV9 with TRBJ1-1; 9 bases align to TRBD1. Trimming at V came to 3 bases and at J to 3 bases, leaving 6 bases not matched to a gene. The V gene's germline CDR1 is SGDLS and CDR2 YYNGEE. The CDR3 runs to 15 residues. CDR3: CASSGRDRADTEAFF. The CDR3 DNA is TGTGCCAGCAGCGGACGGGACAGGGCGGACACTGAAGCTTTCTTT.

The chain combines TRBV13 with TRBJ1-4; 9 nucleotides line up with TRBD1. The CDR3 is 14 residues long. V was clipped by 6 bases and J by 7 bases; unmatched bases: 6. CDR1 is PRHDT, CDR2 FYEKMQ, per germline (reference sequence). The CDR3 spells CASSQTGGSEKLFF. The DNA for the CDR3 is TGTGCCAGCAGTCAGACAGGGGGGAGTGAAAAACTGTTTTTT.

The chain is built from TRBV11-2 and TRBJ2-6, with 9 nucleotides matching TRBD2. The CDR3 is made up of 19 amino acids. Germline V gene lookup returns CDR1 SGHAT and CDR2 FQNNGV. V was clipped by 6 bases and J by 0 bases; unmatched bases: 12. Here the CDR3 DNA reads TGTGCCAGCAGACGCCCGGGACTAGCTCCTTTCTCTGGGGCCAACGTCCTGACTTTC. This translates into CASRRPGLAPFSGANVLTF.

This sequence joins TRBV14 and TRBJ2-1; 9 bases are shared with TRBD1. CDR1 is SGHDN and CDR2 is FVKESK in the germline V gene. CDR3 size: 15 residues. Losses at the gene ends were 4 bases for V and 7 bases for J; bases not matched to a gene: 8. CDR3 sequence reads: CASSRQGEPRNEQFF. The CDR3 bases are TGTGCCAGCAGCCGACAGGGGGAACCTCGGAATGAGCAGTTCTTC.

The chain couples TRBV7-2 to TRBJ2-7, with 11 bases fitting TRBD2. Unmatched junction bases numbered 9, after V lost 6 bases and J lost 2 bases. The CDR3 loop spans 16 amino acids. From germline, CDR1 is SGHTA and CDR2 FQGNSA. The CDR3 DNA sequence: TGTGCCAGCAGTTCTTGGACTAGCGGGCCTACCTACGAGCAGTACTTC. Translated: CASSSWTSGPTYEQYF.

The rearrangement uses TRBV11-2 and TRBJ2-1, with TRBD2 matching 7 bases. J was trimmed by 7 bases and V by 5 bases; bases with no gene match: 2. The CDR3 has 12 amino acids. CDR1 is SGHAT, CDR2 FQNNGV, per germline. CDR3 bases: TGTGCCAGCAGCCACGGGAGGAATGAGCAGTTCTTC. Translating gives CASSHGRNEQFF.

The chain uses TRBV19 and TRBJ2-2, with TRBD1 matching 8 bases. V dropped 0 bases and J dropped 2; count of bases not matched to a gene: 5. The CDR3 loop spans 17 amino acids. CDR1 is LNHDA and CDR2 is SQIVND in the germline V gene (reference sequence). The CDR3 DNA sequence: TGTGCCAGTAGTATAGACGACAGGGGCGTTAACACCGGGGAGCTGTTTTTT. Protein product: CASSIDDRGVNTGELFF.

This chain uses TRBV5-6 with TRBJ2-5; TRBD1 matches at 8 bases. V shed 2 bases, J shed 6 bases, and the junction held 6 bases outside the gene matches. Germline V gives CDR1 SGHDT, CDR2 YYEEEE. The CDR3 is made up of 14 amino acids. In DNA, the CDR3 is TGTGCCAGCAGCTTCTACGGACAGGGCCAGACCCAGTACTTC. Amino acids: CASSFYGQGQTQYF.

V gene TRBV30 combines with J gene TRBJ2-5; 9 bases align to TRBD2. Trimming cost V 1 base and J 5 bases; bases outside gene matches: 8. The CDR3 spans 15 residues. Germline CDR1 GTSNPN, CDR2 SVGIG (reference sequence). The CDR3 loop is CAWSGPRRGGETQYF. DNA of the CDR3: TGTGCCTGGAGTGGGCCTCGGCGGGGGGGGGAGACCCAGTACTTC.

The CDR3 bases are TGTGCCAGCAGCCGAAACAGGGGAGCGGACACTGAAGCTTTCTTT. Its translation: CASSRNRGADTEAFF. This chain links TRBV7-9 with TRBJ1-1; 7 bases are shared with TRBD1. With 5 bases clipped from V and 3 bases from J, the junction kept 9 bases outside the gene matches. Germline values: CDR1 SEHNR, CDR2 FQNEAQ (reference sequence). The CDR3 totals 15 residues.

The V call is TRBV19, the J call TRBJ2-7; 9 nucleotides match TRBD1. Germline CDR1 LNHDA, CDR2 SQIVND (reference sequence). The J segment lost 2 bases and the V segment lost 7 bases, leaving 9 bases of the junction unmatched. The CDR3 runs 15 residues. In nucleotides, the CDR3 is TGTGCCAGTAAAGAACGGACAGGGGCAGCCTACGAGCAGTACTTC. This sequence encodes CASKERTGAAYEQYF.

The V call is TRBV7-2, the J call TRBJ2-5, with 9 bases identical to TRBD2. The trim removed 5 bases at V and 7 bases at J, leaving 8 bases unmatched. This CDR3 spans 14 amino acids. Per the germline V gene, CDR1 is SGHTA and CDR2 is FQGNSA. DNA for the CDR3: TGTGCCAGCAGCCTTAGGCGGGGGGGAGGGACCCAGTACTTC. It is translated as CASSLRRGGGTQYF.

The V call is TRBV15, the J call TRBJ2-6, with D perhaps given as TRBD1 or TRBD2 (5 bases each). This CDR3 contains 16 residues. Germline CDR1 LNHNV, CDR2 YYDKDF (reference sequence). The V end was cut by 1 base, the J end by 2 bases, with 9 bases between. The CDR3 sequence is CATSRVGGTGANVLTF. The DNA of the CDR3 is TGTGCCACCAGCAGAGTTGGGGGAACTGGGGCCAACGTCCTGACTTTC.

This rearrangement joins TRBV7-9 to TRBJ2-7; 7 bases align to TRBD1. This CDR3 region has 15 residues. Germline CDR1 and CDR2: SEHNR and FQNEAQ (reference sequence). Trimming took 5 bases from V and 3 from J; bases not matched to a gene: 10. CDR3 sequence: CASSGQVPRGYEQYF. The CDR3 bases are TGTGCCAGCAGCGGACAGGTACCTAGGGGCTACGAGCAGTACTTC. Using reference TRBV7-9 and TRBJ2-7 for the parts outside the CDR3, the full variable domain is DTGVSQNPRHKITKRGQNVTFRCDPISEHNRLYWYRQTLGQGPEFLTYFQNEAQLEKSRLLSDRFSAERPKGSFSTLEIQRTEQGDSAMYLCASSGQVPRGYEQYFGPGTRLTVT.

In its sample, this clone was seen a few times. V usage is TRBV19 and J usage is TRBJ1-4; TRBD1 matches 8 bases. The germline CDR1 and CDR2 sequences are LNHDA and SQIVND (reference sequence). Trimming removed 5 bases from V and 4 bases from J; junction bases left unmatched: 6. CDR3 length: 15 residues. CDR3 coding DNA: TGTGCCAGTAGTCTCGGGACAGGCAATAATGAAAAACTGTTTTTT. It yields the protein CASSLGTGNNEKLFF.

CDR3 nucleotides: TGCAGCGTCTTGGGGGGGGGACAGGCTGCTGAAGCTTTCTTT. Translation: CSVLGGGQAAEAFF. The genes are TRBV29-1 and TRBJ1-1; TRBD1 matches at 8 bases. This CDR3 has 14 residues. Germline lookup yields CDR1 SQVTM and CDR2 ANQGSEA. V was clipped by 6 bases and J by 6 bases; unmatched bases: 12.

J is TRBJ1-1 and V is TRBV30; TRBD1 is a possible D gene (6 bases). Germline CDR1 GTSNPN, CDR2 SVGIG (reference sequence). The CDR3 runs 14 residues. V was pared by 8 bases and J by 0 bases, with 16 bases between. Here the CDR3 DNA reads TGTGCCCTTACAGGGCTCAGAGTGAACACTGAAGCTTTCTTT. Amino acids: CALTGLRVNTEAFF.

This clone has more than one count but fewer than ten. J is TRBJ1-6 and V is TRBV10-1; 7 bases are a match to TRBD1. Germline CDR1 and CDR2: WNHNN and SYGVQD (reference sequence). The V gene end was trimmed by 6 bases and the J gene end by 7 bases; junction bases not matched to a gene: 6. The CDR3 covers 14 residues. CDR3 region: CASSLGQANSPLHF. CDR3 DNA sequence: TGCGCCAGCAGCCTCGGACAGGCCAATTCACCCCTCCACTTT.

This clone was counted only a few times. The chain couples TRBV14 to TRBJ2-7, with a weak D call TRBD1 (5 bases). V was pared by 1 base and J by 8 bases, with 21 bases between. The V gene's germline CDR1 is SGHDN and CDR2 FVKESK. CDR3 length: 16 amino acids. This CDR3 is CASSQVGGVVVGQQYF. In DNA form, the CDR3 reads TGTGCCAGCAGCCAAGTTGGCGGCGTCGTCGTGGGGCAGCAGTACTTC.

The chain carries TRBV7-3 and TRBJ1-6; possibly TRBD1 for D (5 bases). This CDR3 spans 15 amino acids. CDR1 SGHTA and CDR2 FQGTGA come from the germline V gene. V lost 4 bases and J 6 bases, leaving 13 bases between the germline ends. CDR3 in DNA: TGTGCCAGCAGCTCGTCGACGGGACTTAATTCACCCCTCCACTTT. Residues: CASSSSTGLNSPLHF.

The J gene is TRBJ1-6, the V gene TRBV11-2, with 8 positions matching TRBD1. The V segment lost 5 bases and the J segment 8 bases; nucleotides outside the gene matches: 5. The germline V gene has CDR1 SGHAT and CDR2 FQNNGV. CDR3 length: 14 amino acids. CDR3 in DNA: TGTGCCAGCAGCCGGGACAGGAGTGATTCACCCCTCCACTTT. Protein product: CASSRDRSDSPLHF.